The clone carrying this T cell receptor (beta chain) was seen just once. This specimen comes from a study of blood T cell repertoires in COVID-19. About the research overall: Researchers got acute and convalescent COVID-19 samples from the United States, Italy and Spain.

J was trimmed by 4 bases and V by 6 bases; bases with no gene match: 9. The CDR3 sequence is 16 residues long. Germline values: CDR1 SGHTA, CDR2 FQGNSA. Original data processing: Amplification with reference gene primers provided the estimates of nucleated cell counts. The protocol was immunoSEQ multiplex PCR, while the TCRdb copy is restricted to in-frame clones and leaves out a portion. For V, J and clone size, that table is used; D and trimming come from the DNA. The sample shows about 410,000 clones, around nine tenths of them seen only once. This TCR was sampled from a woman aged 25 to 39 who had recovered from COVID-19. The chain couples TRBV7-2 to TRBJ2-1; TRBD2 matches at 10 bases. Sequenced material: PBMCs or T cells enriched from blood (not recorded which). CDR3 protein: CASRSSGGAQYNEQFF. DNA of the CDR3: TGTGCCAGCAGATCAAGCGGGGGGGCCCAGTACAATGAGCAGTTCTTC.